This TCR beta chain was recorded in a study of cytomegalovirus exposure and HLA in healthy donors. With respect to this clone: Its antigen is unidentified.

In the PCR, 60 Vbeta and 13 Jbeta primers were used. Here immunoSEQ multiplex PCR was the method, and the copy in TCRdb shows in-frame clones only, minus some. The specimen's table records some 72,000 clones. Germline V CDR1 and CDR2: MNHEY, SMNVEV (reference sequence). The ends lost 2 bases at V and 6 bases at J; junction bases unmatched: 7. The CDR3 runs 17 residues. Overall study results and limits: The authors later found TCR association rates varying by HLA locus, with DRB1 most and HLA-C fewest.

The receptor was isolated from a man aged 30 to 45 in good health and CMV-seronegative. The sequenced sample consisted of PBMCs. The V call is TRBV27, the J call TRBJ2-2; 12 bases align to TRBD2. In nucleotides, the CDR3 is TGTGCCAGCAGTTTAATTTCTAGCGGGAGGGCCCCCGGGGAGCTGTTTTTT. It is translated as CASSLISSGRAPGELFF.